These 20 T cell receptor beta chains were all obtained from the same sample, sequenced in a study of T cells after yellow fever vaccination. TCRdb reprocessed the 5' RACE reads via MiXCR and lists one record per CDR3 protein. This sample has roughly 520,000 distinct CDR3 sequences; roughly a fifth occur once, and the top ten carry about a sixth. This specimen consisted of PBMCs, obtained around 3 weeks after the first yellow fever vaccination. These TCRs come from a young man who received the YFV17D yellow fever vaccine.

The sample holds a few counts of this clonotype. CDR3 in DNA: TGCGCCAGCGGGGGGGGCGGCACAGATACGCAGTATTTT. Amino acids: CASGGGGTDTQYF. This chain links TRBV5-1 with TRBJ2-3; D is perhaps TRBD2 (7 bases). The germline gives CDR1 SGHRS, CDR2 YFSETQ. This CDR3 has 13 residues. V lost 7 bases, J lost 1 base, and 10 bases lay in between.

This chain links TRBV9 with TRBJ2-1, with 7 bases identical to TRBD2. CDR1 SGDLS and CDR2 YYNGEE come from the germline V gene. The CDR3 has 15 amino acids. Unmatched junction bases numbered 10, after V lost 3 bases and J lost 7 bases. The DNA of the CDR3 is TGTGCCAGCAGCGCCTTAAACCGGGACTATAATGAGCAGTTCTTC. Protein sequence: CASSALNRDYNEQFF.

This clonotype was picked up a small number of times. The chain recombines TRBV28 with TRBJ1-5; D is undetermined. V was clipped by 3 bases and J by 0 bases, with 15 bases between them. The CDR3 runs to 17 residues. Germline V lookup: CDR1 MDHEN, CDR2 SYDVKM. This CDR3 reads CASSFPPDPYSNQPQHF. CDR3 nucleotide sequence: TGTGCCAGCAGTTTCCCCCCGGACCCTTATAGCAATCAGCCCCAGCATTTT.

This clonotype has more than one count but fewer than ten. One end of the junction does not line up with germline, which may come from a read error. The V call is TRBV29-1, the J call TRBJ2-3; D could derive from TRBD1 or TRBD2 (5 bases each). This CDR3 is built from 13 residues. CDR1 SQVTM and CDR2 ANQGSEA come from the germline V gene. The CDR3 loop reads CSAERGVADTQYF. The CDR3 DNA sequence: TGCAGCGCTGAAAGAGGGGTGGCGGATACGCAGTATTTT.

In DNA form, the CDR3 reads TGTGCCAGCAGCTTAGCTCTCTTTAACTATGGCTACACCTTC. Translating it yields CASSLALFNYGYTF. The J gene is TRBJ1-2, the V gene TRBV7-9; D uncertain. The V end lost 0 bases, the J end lost 1 base, and 6 bases lay between the germline ends. CDR3 length: 14 amino acids. The germline V gene has CDR1 SEHNR and CDR2 FQNEAQ (reference sequence).

The V gene is TRBV2, the J gene TRBJ2-1; 10 bases agree with TRBD2. The CDR3 consists of 14 residues. With 8 bases clipped from V and 6 bases from J, the junction kept 7 bases outside the gene matches. Per germline, CDR1 SNHLY and CDR2 FYNNEI. CDR3 coding DNA: TGTGCCAGCGGGACCAGCGGGGGGGTCAATGAGCAGTTCTTC. It specifies CASGTSGGVNEQFF.

The chain employs TRBV28 and TRBJ1-6; D gene uncertain. CDR3 length: 14 amino acids. Per germline, CDR1 MDHEN and CDR2 SYDVKM. V was pared by 5 bases and J by 6 bases, with 11 bases between. CDR3 amino acids: CASSPSMVNSPLHF. CDR3 sequence (DNA): TGTGCCAGCAGTCCTTCGATGGTTAATTCACCCCTCCACTTT.

V usage is TRBV5-1 and J usage is TRBJ1-4; weak D call: TRBD1 (5 bases). Looked up from germline, CDR1 is SGHRS and CDR2 is YFSETQ. The CDR3 has 15 amino acids. Trimming shortened V by 2 bases and J by 8 bases, and 16 bases separated the two germline ends. CDR3: CASSFVGGGGEKLFF. The CDR3 DNA reads TGCGCCAGCAGCTTCGTCGGGGGTGGCGGGGAAAAACTGTTTTTT.

V usage is TRBV5-1 and J usage is TRBJ2-3; D not resolved. The germline V and J ends were trimmed by 3 bases and 2 bases, with 10 bases remaining between them. This CDR3 spans 14 amino acids. Per the germline V gene, CDR1 is SGHRS and CDR2 is YFSETQ. The CDR3 here is CASSSDPPTDTQYF. The CDR3 DNA reads as TGCGCCAGCAGCTCCGACCCTCCCACAGATACGCAGTATTTT.

The chain is built from TRBV20-1 and TRBJ2-3; 7 nucleotides agree with TRBD2. V shed 5 bases and J 0 bases; nucleotides not matched to a gene: 8. Germline V lookup: CDR1 DFQATT, CDR2 SNEGSKA (reference sequence). This CDR3 is built from 15 residues. The CDR3, as DNA: TGCAGTGCTTACCACTCGGGGGGTAGCACAGATACGCAGTATTTT. Translating it yields CSAYHSGGSTDTQYF.

This clonotype has more than one count but fewer than ten. The chain recombines TRBV4-3 with TRBJ1-1; 8 bases align to TRBD1. The length of the CDR3 is 16 residues. The V segment lost 4 bases and the J segment 3 bases; nucleotides outside the gene matches: 10. In germline, CDR1 is LGHNA, CDR2 YSLEER. Written as DNA, the CDR3 is TGCGCCAGCAGCCCAGACAGGGGAATAACTCACACTGAAGCTTTCTTT. It encodes CASSPDRGITHTEAFF.

This clonotype showed up just a few times. The gene calls are TRBV12-3 or TRBV12-4 and TRBJ2-7, with D perhaps TRBD2 (5 bases). The CDR3 spans 13 residues. V lost 5 bases and J 2 bases, leaving 10 bases between the germline ends. In DNA form, the CDR3 reads TGTGCCAGCAGTAGAGGGCCGACCTACGAGCAGTACTTC. Translated: CASSRGPTYEQYF.

This clonotype was seen more than once but under ten times. This chain links TRBV12-3 or TRBV12-4 with TRBJ2-7, with D unresolved. Trimming left V 6 bases short and J 2 bases short, with 5 bases between. The CDR3 contains 11 residues. The CDR3 loop is CASRTTYEQYF. The DNA of the CDR3 is TGTGCCAGCAGAACCACCTACGAGCAGTACTTC.

The genes are TRBV3-1 and TRBJ1-6, with 8 bases lining up with TRBD1. J was trimmed by 7 bases and V by 0 bases; bases with no gene match: 14. This CDR3 is 19 amino acids long. The germline V gene encodes CDR1 LGHDT and CDR2 YNNKEL (reference sequence). The CDR3 DNA follows: TGTGCCAGCAGCCAAGACGGTAAGAGAGGTCGACAGGGGAATTCACCCCTCCACTTT. Protein product: CASSQDGKRGRQGNSPLHF. Based on the CDR3 plus reference TRBV3-1 and TRBJ1-6, the full variable domain is DTAVSQTPKYLVTQMGNDKSIKCEQNLGHDTMYWYKQDSKKFLKIMFSYNNKELIINETVPNRFSPKSPDKAHLNLHINSLELGDSAVYFCASSQDGKRGRQGNSPLHFGNGTRLTVT.

This clonotype was picked up many times. V is TRBV5-1 and J is TRBJ2-1, with D uncertain. V lost 0 bases and J lost 2, with 3 bases in between. Germline-derived CDR1 and CDR2 are SGHRS and YFSETQ. The CDR3 covers 13 residues. The CDR3 sequence is CASSLDAYNEQFF. In DNA, the CDR3 is TGCGCCAGCAGCTTGGACGCCTACAATGAGCAGTTCTTC.

V and J are TRBV5-1 and TRBJ1-4, with TRBD1 as a possible D gene (6 bases). Germline CDR1 is SGHRS and CDR2 is YFSETQ. The germline V and J ends were trimmed by 4 bases and 4 bases, with 11 bases remaining between them. The CDR3 consists of 14 residues. Here the CDR3 reads CASSRDRNNEKLFF. CDR3 in DNA: TGCGCCAGCAGCCGCGACAGGAATAATGAAAAACTGTTTTTT.

The chain links TRBV4-1 to TRBJ2-3; the match to TRBD2 covers 7 bases. After removal of 0 bases from V and 2 bases from J, the junction contained 2 bases not matched to a gene. Germline CDR1 and CDR2: MGHRA and YSYEKL. The CDR3 contains 15 residues. CDR3 nucleotide sequence: TGCGCCAGCAGCCAAGAAGGGGACTACACAGATACGCAGTATTTT. As protein: CASSQEGDYTDTQYF.

This clonotype was counted only a few times. The V and J genes are TRBV5-1 and TRBJ2-3; D gene uncertain. V was shortened by 1 base and J by 0 bases, with 12 bases between the two germline ends. This CDR3 region has 16 residues. Germline V gene sequence: CDR1 SGHRS, CDR2 YFSETQ. The DNA for the CDR3 is TGCGCCAGCAGCTTGTACTCGGGTCTTAGCACAGATACGCAGTATTTT. Its protein is CASSLYSGLSTDTQYF.

The V and J genes are TRBV7-3 and TRBJ2-1; unclear D gene. Trimming took off 4 bases at V and 7 bases at J, with 11 bases between the two ends. Germline loops: CDR1 SGHTA, CDR2 FQGTGA. The CDR3 consists of 13 residues. The CDR3 sequence: CASSSLSENEQFF. CDR3 DNA sequence: TGTGCCAGCAGCTCATTGTCTGAGAATGAGCAGTTCTTC.

V gene TRBV7-9 combines with J gene TRBJ2-5; D possibly corresponds to TRBD1 (7 bases). CDR1 and CDR2 from the germline V gene are SEHNR and FQNEAQ (reference sequence). Trimming removed 1 base from V and 4 bases from J, with 13 bases in between. This CDR3 has 15 amino acids. The CDR3 DNA reads TGTGCCAGCAGCTTAGAGGACAGGAGGGCAGAGACCCAGTACTTC. It yields the protein CASSLEDRRAETQYF.